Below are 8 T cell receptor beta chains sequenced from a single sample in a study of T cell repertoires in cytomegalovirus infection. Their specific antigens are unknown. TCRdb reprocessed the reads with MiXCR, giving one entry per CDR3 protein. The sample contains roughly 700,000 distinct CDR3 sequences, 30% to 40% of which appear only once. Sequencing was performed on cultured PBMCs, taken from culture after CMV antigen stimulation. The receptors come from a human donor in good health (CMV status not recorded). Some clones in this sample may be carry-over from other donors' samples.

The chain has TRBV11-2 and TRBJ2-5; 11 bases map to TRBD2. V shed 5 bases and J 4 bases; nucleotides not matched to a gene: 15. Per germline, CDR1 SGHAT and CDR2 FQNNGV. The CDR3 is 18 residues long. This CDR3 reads CASSRGLAALPVAETQYF. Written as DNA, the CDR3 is TGTGCCAGCAGCCGGGGACTAGCGGCCCTACCTGTGGCAGAGACCCAGTACTTC.

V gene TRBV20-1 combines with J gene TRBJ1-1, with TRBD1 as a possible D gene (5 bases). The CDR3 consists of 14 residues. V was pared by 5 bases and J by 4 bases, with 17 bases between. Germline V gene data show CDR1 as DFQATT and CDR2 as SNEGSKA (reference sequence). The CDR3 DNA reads TGCAGTGCTCGTTTTTACGGGGCTAGCACTGAAGCTTTCTTT. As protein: CSARFYGASTEAFF.

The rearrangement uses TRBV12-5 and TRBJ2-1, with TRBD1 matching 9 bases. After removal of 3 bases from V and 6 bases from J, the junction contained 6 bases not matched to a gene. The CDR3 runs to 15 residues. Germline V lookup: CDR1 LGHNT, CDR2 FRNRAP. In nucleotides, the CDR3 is TGTGCTAGTGGTTTAGACAGGGGGTCGGGCAATGAGCAGTTCTTC. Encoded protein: CASGLDRGSGNEQFF.

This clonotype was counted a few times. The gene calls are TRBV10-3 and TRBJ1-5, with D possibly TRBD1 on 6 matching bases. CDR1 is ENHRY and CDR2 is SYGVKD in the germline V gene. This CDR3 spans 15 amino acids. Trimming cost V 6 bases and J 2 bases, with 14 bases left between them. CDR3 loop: CAISATGMGNQPQHF. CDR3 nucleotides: TGTGCCATCAGCGCGACAGGAATGGGCAATCAGCCCCAGCATTTT.

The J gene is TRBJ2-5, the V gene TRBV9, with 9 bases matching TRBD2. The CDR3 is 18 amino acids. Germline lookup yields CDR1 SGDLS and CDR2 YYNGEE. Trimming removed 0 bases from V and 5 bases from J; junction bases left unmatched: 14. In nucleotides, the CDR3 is TGTGCCAGCAGCGTAGCTCCCCAACAGGCGGGAGGGAGGGAGACCCAGTACTTC. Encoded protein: CASSVAPQQAGGRETQYF.

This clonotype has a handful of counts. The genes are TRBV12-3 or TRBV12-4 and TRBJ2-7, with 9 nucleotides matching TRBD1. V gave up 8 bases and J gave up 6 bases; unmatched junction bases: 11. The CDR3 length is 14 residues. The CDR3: CASGTPGQGVEQYF. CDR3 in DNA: TGTGCCAGCGGGACTCCGGGACAGGGCGTCGAGCAGTACTTC.

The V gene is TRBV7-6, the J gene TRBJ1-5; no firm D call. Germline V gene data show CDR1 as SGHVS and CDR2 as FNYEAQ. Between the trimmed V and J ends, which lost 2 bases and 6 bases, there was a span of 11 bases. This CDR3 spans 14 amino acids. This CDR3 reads CASSLKGNGQPQHF. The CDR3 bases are TGTGCCAGCAGCTTAAAAGGGAATGGTCAGCCCCAGCATTTT. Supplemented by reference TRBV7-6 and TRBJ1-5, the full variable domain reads GAGVSQSPRYKVTKRGQDVALRCDPISGHVSLYWYRQALGQGPEFLTYFNYEAQQDKSGLPNDRFSAERPEGSISTLTIQRTEQRDSAMYRCASSLKGNGQPQHFGDGTRLSIL.

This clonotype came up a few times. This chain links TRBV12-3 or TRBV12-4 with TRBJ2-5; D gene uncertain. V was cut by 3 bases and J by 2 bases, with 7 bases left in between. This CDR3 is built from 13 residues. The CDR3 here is CASSFEKQETQYF. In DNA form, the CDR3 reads TGTGCCAGCAGTTTTGAGAAACAAGAGACCCAGTACTTC.